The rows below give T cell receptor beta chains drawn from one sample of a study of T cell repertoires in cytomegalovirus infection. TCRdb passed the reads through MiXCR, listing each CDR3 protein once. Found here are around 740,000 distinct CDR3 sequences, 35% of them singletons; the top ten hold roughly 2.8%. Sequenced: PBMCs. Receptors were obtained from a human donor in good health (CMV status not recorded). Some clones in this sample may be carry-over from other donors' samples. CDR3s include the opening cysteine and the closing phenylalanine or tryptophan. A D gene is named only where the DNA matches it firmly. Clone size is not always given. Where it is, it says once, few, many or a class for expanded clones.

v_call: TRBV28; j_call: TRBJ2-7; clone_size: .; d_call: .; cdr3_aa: CASSLPLPGEQYF; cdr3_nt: TGTGCCAGCAGTCTCCCACTACCGGGGGAGCAGTACTTC
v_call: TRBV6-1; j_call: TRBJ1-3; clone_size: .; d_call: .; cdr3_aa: CASSQSIVSGNTIYF; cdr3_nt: TGTGCCAGCAGTCAGTCGATTGTGTCTGGAAACACCATATATTTT
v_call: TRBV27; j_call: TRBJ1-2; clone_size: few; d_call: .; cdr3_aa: CASSLNPGTSSYGYTF; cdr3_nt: TGTGCCAGCAGTCTCAATCCCGGGACATCCTCCTATGGCTACACCTTC
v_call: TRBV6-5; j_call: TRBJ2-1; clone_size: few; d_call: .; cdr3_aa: CASSYGRIHNEQFF; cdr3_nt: TGTGCCAGCAGTTACGGGCGCATTCACAATGAGCAGTTCTTC
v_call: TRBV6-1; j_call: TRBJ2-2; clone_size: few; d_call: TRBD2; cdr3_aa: CASSPLAGTSGRSGELFF; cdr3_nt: TGTGCCAGCAGTCCCCTCGCCGGGACTAGCGGGAGATCCGGGGAGCTGTTTTTT
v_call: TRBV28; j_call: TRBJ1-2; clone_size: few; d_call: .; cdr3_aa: CASSAGWYGYTF; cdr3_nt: TGTGCCAGCAGTGCAGGGTGGTATGGCTACACCTTC
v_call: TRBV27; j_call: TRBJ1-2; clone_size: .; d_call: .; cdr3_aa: CASSLNRRGGYTF; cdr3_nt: TGTGCCAGCAGTTTAAACCGGAGAGGCGGCTACACCTTC
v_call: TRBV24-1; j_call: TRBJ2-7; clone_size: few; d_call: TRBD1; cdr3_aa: CATGPGQGTYEQYF; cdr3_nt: TGTGCCACCGGACCGGGACAGGGGACCTACGAGCAGTACTTC
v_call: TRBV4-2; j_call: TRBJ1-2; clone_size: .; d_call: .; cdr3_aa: CASSQGLAGAHYGYTF; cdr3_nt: TGTGCCAGCAGCCAAGGTTTGGCAGGGGCCCACTATGGCTACACCTTC
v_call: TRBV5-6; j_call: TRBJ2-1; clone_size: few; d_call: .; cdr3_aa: CASSFGIGAISYNEQFF; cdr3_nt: TGTGCCAGCAGCTTTGGGATAGGGGCAATATCCTACAATGAGCAGTTCTTC
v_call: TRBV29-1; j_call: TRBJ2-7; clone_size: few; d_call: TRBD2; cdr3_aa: CSVAGGGVRNEQYF; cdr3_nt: TGCAGCGTTGCGGGGGGGGGGGTGAGGAACGAGCAGTACTTC
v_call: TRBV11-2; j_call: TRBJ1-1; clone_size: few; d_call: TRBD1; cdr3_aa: CASSFLTGMNTEAFF; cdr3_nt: TGTGCCAGCAGCTTTCTGACAGGGATGAACACTGAAGCTTTCTTT
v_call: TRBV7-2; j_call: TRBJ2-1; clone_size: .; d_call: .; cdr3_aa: CASSSSGSLHNEQFF; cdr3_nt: TGTGCCAGCAGCTCGAGCGGCAGCCTGCACAATGAGCAGTTCTTC
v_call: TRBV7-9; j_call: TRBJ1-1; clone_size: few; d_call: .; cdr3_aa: CASSPGGGEAFF; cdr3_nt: TGTGCCAGCAGCCCCGGGGGCGGTGAAGCTTTCTTT
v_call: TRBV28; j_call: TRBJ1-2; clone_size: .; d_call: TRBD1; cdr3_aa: CASSLARLDRANYGYTF; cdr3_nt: TGTGCCAGCAGTTTAGCCCGCCTGGACAGGGCCAACTATGGCTACACCTTC
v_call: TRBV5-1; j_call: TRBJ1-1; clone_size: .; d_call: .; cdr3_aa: CASSRDGNEAFF; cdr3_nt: TGCGCCAGCAGCCGTGACGGGAATGAAGCTTTCTTT
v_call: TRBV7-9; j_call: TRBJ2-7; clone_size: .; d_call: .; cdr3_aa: CASSLASGQTYERYF; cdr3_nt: TGTGCCAGCAGCTTAGCTTCGGGCCAAACTTACGAGCGGTACTTC
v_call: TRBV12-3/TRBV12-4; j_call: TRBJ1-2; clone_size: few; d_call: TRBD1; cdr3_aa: CASSVGTERYTF; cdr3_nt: TGTGCCAGCAGTGTAGGGACAGAACGCTACACCTTC
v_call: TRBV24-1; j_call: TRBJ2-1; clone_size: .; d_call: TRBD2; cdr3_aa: CATSDSSGRKSYNEQFF; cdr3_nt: TGTGCCACCAGTGATTCAAGCGGGAGGAAATCCTACAATGAGCAGTTCTTC
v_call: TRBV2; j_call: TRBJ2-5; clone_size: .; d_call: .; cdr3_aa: CASKREYQETQYF; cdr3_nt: TGTGCCAGCAAGCGAGAGTATCAAGAGACCCAGTACTTC
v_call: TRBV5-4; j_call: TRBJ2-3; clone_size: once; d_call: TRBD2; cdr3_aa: CASSFTQITGTTRSDTQYF; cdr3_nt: TGTGCCAGCAGCTTCACCCAAATTACCGGGACTACCCGTTCAGATACGCAGTATTTT
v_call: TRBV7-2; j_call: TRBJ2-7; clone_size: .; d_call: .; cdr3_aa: CASSVQVGNSHEQYF; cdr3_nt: TGTGCCAGCAGCGTACAGGTTGGAAATTCGCACGAGCAGTACTTC
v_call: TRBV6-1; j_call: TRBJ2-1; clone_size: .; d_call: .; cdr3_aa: CASRRLAADEQFF; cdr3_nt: TGTGCCAGCAGGCGGCTAGCAGCGGATGAGCAGTTCTTC
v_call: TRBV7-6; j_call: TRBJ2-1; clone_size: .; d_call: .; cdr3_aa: CACSLLWGVRFF; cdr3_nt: TGTGCCTGCAGCCTTCTATGGGGAGTACGGTTCTTC
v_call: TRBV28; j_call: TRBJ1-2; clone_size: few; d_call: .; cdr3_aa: CASSDSGYGYTF; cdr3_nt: TGTGCCAGCAGTGACAGCGGGTATGGCTACACCTTC
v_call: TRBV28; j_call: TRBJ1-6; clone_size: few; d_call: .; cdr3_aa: CATQGDSPLHF; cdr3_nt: TGTGCCACCCAAGGGGATTCACCCCTCCACTTT
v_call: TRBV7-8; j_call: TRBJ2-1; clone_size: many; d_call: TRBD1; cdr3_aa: CASSIRDRVYNEQFF; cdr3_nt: TGTGCCAGCAGCATCCGGGACAGGGTTTACAATGAGCAGTTCTTC
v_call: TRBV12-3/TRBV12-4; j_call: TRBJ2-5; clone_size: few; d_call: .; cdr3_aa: CASTPDREETQYF; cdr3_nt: TGTGCCAGCACCCCGGACAGAGAAGAGACCCAGTACTTC
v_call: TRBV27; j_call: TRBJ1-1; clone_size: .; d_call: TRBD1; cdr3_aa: CASRADRGKAFF; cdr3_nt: TGTGCCAGCAGGGCCGACAGGGGGAAGGCTTTCTTT
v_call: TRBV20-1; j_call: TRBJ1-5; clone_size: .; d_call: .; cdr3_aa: CSARWDNSNQPQHF; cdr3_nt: TGCAGTGCGAGATGGGACAATAGCAATCAGCCCCAGCATTTT
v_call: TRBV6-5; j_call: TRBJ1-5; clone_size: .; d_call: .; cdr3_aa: CASSYSMWGTQPQHF; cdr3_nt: TGTGCCAGCAGTTACTCAATGTGGGGGACTCAGCCCCAGCATTTT
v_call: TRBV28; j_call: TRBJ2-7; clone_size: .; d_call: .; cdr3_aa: CASSPGIVGGESYEQYF; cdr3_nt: TGTGCCAGCAGTCCCGGGATTGTGGGGGGCGAATCCTACGAGCAGTACTTC
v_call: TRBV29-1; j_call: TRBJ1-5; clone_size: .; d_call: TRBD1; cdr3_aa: CSVRQGAGQPQHF; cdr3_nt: TGCAGCGTTAGACAGGGGGCAGGTCAGCCCCAGCATTTT
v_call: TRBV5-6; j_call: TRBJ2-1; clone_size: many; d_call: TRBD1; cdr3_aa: CASSLLTGTGSNEQFF; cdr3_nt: TGTGCCAGCAGCTTGCTTACTGGGACAGGGTCCAATGAGCAGTTCTTC
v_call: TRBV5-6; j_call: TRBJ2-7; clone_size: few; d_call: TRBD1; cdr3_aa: CASSYSGTGYEQYF; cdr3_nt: TGTGCCAGCAGCTACTCCGGGACAGGCTACGAGCAGTACTTC
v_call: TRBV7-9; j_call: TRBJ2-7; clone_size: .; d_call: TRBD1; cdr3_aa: CASSTGTGGPAYEQYF; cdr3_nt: TGTGCCAGCAGCACCGGGACAGGGGGCCCGGCCTACGAGCAGTACTTC
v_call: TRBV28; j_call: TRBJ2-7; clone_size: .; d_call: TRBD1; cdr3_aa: CASSPPGGIGYEQYF; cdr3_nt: TGTGCCAGCAGCCCCCCAGGGGGCATCGGGTACGAGCAGTACTTC
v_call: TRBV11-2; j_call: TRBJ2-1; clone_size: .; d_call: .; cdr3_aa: CASTPRAVYNEQFF; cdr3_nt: TGTGCCAGCACCCCAAGGGCGGTCTACAATGAGCAGTTCTTC
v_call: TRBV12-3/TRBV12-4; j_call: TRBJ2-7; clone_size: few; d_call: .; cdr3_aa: CASSQGARGGMSEQYF; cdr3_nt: TGTGCCAGCAGCCAGGGGGCGAGGGGGGGAATGTCCGAGCAGTACTTC
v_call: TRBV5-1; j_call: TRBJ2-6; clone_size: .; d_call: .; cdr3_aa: CASTIDSVSSGANVLTF; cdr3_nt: TGCGCCAGCACCATAGACAGCGTGAGCTCTGGGGCCAACGTCCTGACTTTC
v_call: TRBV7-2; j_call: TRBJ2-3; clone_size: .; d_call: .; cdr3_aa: CACSLFRRGRRDTQYF; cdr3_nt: TGTGCCTGCAGCTTATTCCGGCGGGGGCGTCGGGATACGCAGTATTTT
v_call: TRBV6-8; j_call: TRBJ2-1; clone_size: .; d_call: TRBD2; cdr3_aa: CASSALTSGLGGSFF; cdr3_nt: TGTGCCAGCTCGGCCCTTACTAGCGGGTTGGGCGGCAGCTTCTTC
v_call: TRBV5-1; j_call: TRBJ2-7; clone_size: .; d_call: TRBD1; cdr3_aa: CASSLGTGISF; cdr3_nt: TGCGCCAGCAGCTTGGGGACAGGGATATCCTTC
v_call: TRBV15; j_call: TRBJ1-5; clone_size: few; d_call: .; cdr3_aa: CATSRERGLGNQPQHF; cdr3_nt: TGTGCCACCAGCAGAGAGCGGGGATTAGGCAATCAGCCCCAGCATTTT
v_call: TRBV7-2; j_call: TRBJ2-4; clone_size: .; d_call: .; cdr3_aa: CASSFRGGSAKNIQYF; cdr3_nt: TGTGCCAGCAGCTTTCGAGGGGGATCTGCCAAAAACATTCAGTACTTC
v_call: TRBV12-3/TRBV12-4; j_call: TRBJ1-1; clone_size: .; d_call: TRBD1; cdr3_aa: CASRPQGSAFF; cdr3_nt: TGTGCCAGCAGACCACAGGGGTCAGCTTTCTTT
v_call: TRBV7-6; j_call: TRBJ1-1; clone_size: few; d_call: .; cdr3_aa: CASSAESNTEAFF; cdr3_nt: TGTGCCAGCAGCGCCGAATCGAACACTGAAGCTTTCTTT
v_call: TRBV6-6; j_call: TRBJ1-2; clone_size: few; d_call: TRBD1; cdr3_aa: CASSSPTGTGRANYGYTF; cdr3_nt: TGTGCCAGCAGTTCGCCTACCGGGACAGGGCGAGCTAACTATGGCTACACCTTC
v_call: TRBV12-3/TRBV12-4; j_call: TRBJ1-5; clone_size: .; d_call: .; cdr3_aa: CASSPQQGQPQHF; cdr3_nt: TGTGCCAGCAGCCCCCAACAAGGGCAGCCCCAGCATTTT
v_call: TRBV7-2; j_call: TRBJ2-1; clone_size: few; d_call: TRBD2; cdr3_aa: CASSTLAGGNKQFF; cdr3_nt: TGTGCCAGCAGTACACTAGCGGGGGGAAATAAGCAGTTCTTC
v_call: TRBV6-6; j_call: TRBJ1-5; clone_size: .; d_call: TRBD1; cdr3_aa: CASSYTGDGQPQHF; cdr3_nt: TGTGCCAGCAGTTACACAGGGGACGGTCAGCCCCAGCATTTT
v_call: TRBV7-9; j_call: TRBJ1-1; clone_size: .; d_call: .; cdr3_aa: CASSLEMGYAFF; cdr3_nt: TGTGCCAGCAGCTTAGAAATGGGGTACGCTTTCTTT
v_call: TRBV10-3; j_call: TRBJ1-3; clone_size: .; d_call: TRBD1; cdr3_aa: CANRQGPGNTIYF; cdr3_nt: TGTGCCAACCGACAGGGCCCTGGAAACACCATATATTTT
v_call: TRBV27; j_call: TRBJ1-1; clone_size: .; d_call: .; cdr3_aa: CASSLFAGNTEAFF; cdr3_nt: TGTGCCAGCAGTTTATTCGCAGGGAACACTGAAGCTTTCTTT
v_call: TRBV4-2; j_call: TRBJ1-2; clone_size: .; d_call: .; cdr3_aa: CASSQGQGTGYTF; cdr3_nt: TGTGCCAGCAGCCAAGGTCAGGGGACCGGCTACACCTTC
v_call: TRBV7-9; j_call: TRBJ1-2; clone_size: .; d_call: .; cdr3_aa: CASSSTGLPLGYTF; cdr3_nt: TGTGCCAGCAGCTCCACCGGGCTCCCACTTGGCTACACCTTC
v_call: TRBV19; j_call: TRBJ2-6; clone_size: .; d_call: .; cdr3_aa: CASSPLRANVLTF; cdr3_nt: TGTGCCAGTAGTCCGTTGAGGGCCAACGTCCTGACTTTC
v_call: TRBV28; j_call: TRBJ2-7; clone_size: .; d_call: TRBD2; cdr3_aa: CASTAGEPEQYF; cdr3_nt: TGTGCCAGCACAGCGGGAGAGCCCGAGCAGTACTTC
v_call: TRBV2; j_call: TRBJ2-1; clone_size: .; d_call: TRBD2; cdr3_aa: CASTRGDSSYNEQFF; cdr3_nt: TGTGCCAGCACCCGGGGGGACTCGTCCTACAATGAGCAGTTCTTC
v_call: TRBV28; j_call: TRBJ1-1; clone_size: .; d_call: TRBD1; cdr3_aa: CASTRPGQGATEAFF; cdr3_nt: TGTGCCAGCACTAGACCGGGACAGGGGGCGACTGAAGCTTTCTTT